The 30 T cell receptor beta chains given below trace back to one sample, sequenced in a study of blood T cell repertoires in COVID-19. Assay used: immunoSEQ multiplex PCR; TCRdb lists only in-frame clones, some missing. The sample holds a few hundred thousand clones, about 83% seen once. What was sequenced was peripheral blood. The receptors shown here come from a middle-aged woman who had recovered from COVID-19.

The V gene is TRBV18, the J gene TRBJ2-5, with 11 bases aligning to TRBD1. After removal of 5 bases from V and 5 bases from J, the junction contained 10 bases not matched to a gene. CDR3 size: 16 residues. Germline V gene sequence: CDR1 KGHSH, CDR2 LQKENI. CDR3 sequence (DNA): TGTGCCAGCTCAAGCCGGGACAGGGGGTTGATGGAGACCCAGTACTTC. Amino acids: CASSSRDRGLMETQYF.

This chain connects TRBV5-6 to TRBJ2-1; D unresolved. This CDR3 is 13 amino acids long. Germline lookup yields CDR1 SGHDT and CDR2 YYEEEE. V gave up 0 bases and J gave up 6 bases, with 7 bases separating them. Here the CDR3 DNA reads TGTGCCAGCAGCTTGGCCTCAGGCAATGAGCAGTTCTTC. Its protein product is CASSLASGNEQFF.

The chain employs TRBV14 and TRBJ2-3; 11 nucleotides line up with TRBD1. The CDR3 has 17 amino acids. J was trimmed by 4 bases and V by 0 bases; bases with no gene match: 6. The germline gives CDR1 SGHDN, CDR2 FVKESK. In DNA form, the CDR3 reads TGTGCCAGCAGCCAAGATGGGACAGGGGGTTACCCAGATACGCAGTATTTT. Translating gives CASSQDGTGGYPDTQYF. The full variable domain, rest sourced from reference TRBV14 and TRBJ2-3, is EAGVTQFPSHSVIEKGQTVTLRCDPISGHDNLYWYRRVMGKEIKFLLHFVKESKQDESGMPNNRFLAERTGGTYSTLKVQPAELEDSGVYFCASSQDGTGGYPDTQYFGPGTRLTVL.

V gene TRBV5-6 combines with J gene TRBJ2-3; 8 positions match TRBD2. The germline V gene encodes CDR1 SGHDT and CDR2 YYEEEE. With 0 bases clipped from V and 4 bases from J, the junction kept 7 bases outside the gene matches. The CDR3 runs 16 residues. The CDR3 DNA reads TGTGCCAGCAGCTTGGGAGCGGGGGTGGGCGCAGATACGCAGTATTTT. Its protein product is CASSLGAGVGADTQYF.

The chain carries TRBV7-9 and TRBJ2-7; unclear D gene. Trimming took off 5 bases at V and 0 bases at J, with 11 bases between the two ends. The CDR3 extends over 14 amino acids. Per the germline V gene, CDR1 is SEHNR and CDR2 is FQNEAQ (reference sequence). For the CDR3, the DNA is TGTGCCAGCAGCATAGGCACGGGCTCCTACGAGCAGTACTTC. This codes for CASSIGTGSYEQYF.

V gene TRBV9 combines with J gene TRBJ2-2; 8 nucleotides align to TRBD2. The germline V gene encodes CDR1 SGDLS and CDR2 YYNGEE. With 4 bases clipped from V and 4 bases from J, the junction kept 9 bases outside the gene matches. There are 16 residues in the CDR3. The CDR3 region has the DNA TGTGCCAGCAGCAGTACTAGCGGTACGATCACCGGGGAGCTGTTTTTT. It translates to CASSSTSGTITGELFF.

The V gene is TRBV28, the J gene TRBJ1-4; 7 bases match TRBD1. The CDR3 consists of 15 residues. After removal of 3 bases from V and 7 bases from J, the junction contained 8 bases not matched to a gene. CDR1 MDHEN and CDR2 SYDVKM come from the germline V gene. In DNA form, the CDR3 reads TGTGCCAGCAGTTTTTTGGTAGGGGGCAGTGAAAAACTGTTTTTT. Encoded protein: CASSFLVGGSEKLFF.

This rearrangement joins TRBV2 to TRBJ1-1, with a tentative D call TRBD1 (5 bases). The CDR3 has 13 amino acids. Germline CDR1 SNHLY, CDR2 FYNNEI. V lost 8 bases, J lost 2 bases, and 12 bases lay in between. The CDR3 region has the DNA TGTGCCAGCCTCAGACAGATAAACACTGAAGCTTTCTTT. Its translation is CASLRQINTEAFF.

The chain joins TRBV30 to TRBJ2-2; TRBD1 matches 9 bases. J lost 6 bases, V lost 2 bases, and 10 bases had no gene match. This CDR3 is 16 amino acids long. The germline gives CDR1 GTSNPN, CDR2 SVGIG (reference sequence). DNA for the CDR3: TGTGCCTGGAGTAGGGGGGGGACAGGGACCTCCGGGGAGCTGTTTTTT. Translated, it gives CAWSRGGTGTSGELFF.

The chain couples TRBV11-2 to TRBJ2-3, with 7 bases fitting TRBD1. V shed 0 bases and J 2 bases; nucleotides not matched to a gene: 8. This CDR3 is built from 17 residues. CDR1 and CDR2 from the germline V gene are SGHAT and FQNNGV. This CDR3 reads CASSLDSRGQNTDTQYF. CDR3 nucleotides: TGTGCCAGCAGCTTAGATTCGAGGGGACAGAACACAGATACGCAGTATTTT.

This chain links TRBV12-3 or TRBV12-4 with TRBJ2-7; D gene ambiguous. The CDR3 runs 13 residues. Trimming removed 3 bases at V and 6 bases at J, with 12 bases between. In DNA, the CDR3 is TGTGCCAGCAGTTTGGCCGCCCCGGGCGAGCAGTACTTC. Translation gives CASSLAAPGEQYF.

The genes are TRBV5-1 and TRBJ1-6; D perhaps matches TRBD1 (5 bases). The CDR3 contains 15 residues. Deletions cut 4 bases from V and 5 bases from J, with 13 bases between. Germline V gene data show CDR1 as SGHRS and CDR2 as YFSETQ. CDR3 in DNA: TGCGCCAGCAGCCGTAGCAGGGAGGATAATTCACCCCTCCACTTT. It codes for CASSRSREDNSPLHF.

The V and J genes are TRBV30 and TRBJ2-1; 8 bases match TRBD2. Germline V gene sequence: CDR1 GTSNPN, CDR2 SVGIG (reference sequence). The CDR3 contains 14 residues. The J segment lost 8 bases and the V segment lost 7 bases, leaving 13 bases of the junction unmatched. DNA of the CDR3: TGTGCCTTTAATCCGGGACTAGTTCTCGATGAGCAGTTCTTC. Residues: CAFNPGLVLDEQFF.

This rearrangement joins TRBV19 to TRBJ2-3; D is possibly TRBD1 (6 bases). There are 15 residues in the CDR3. Germline lookup yields CDR1 LNHDA and CDR2 SQIVND (reference sequence). The V and J ends lost 3 bases and 1 base respectively, with 11 bases between them. The CDR3: CASSIRDIGTDTQYF. CDR3 DNA: TGTGCCAGTAGTATCAGGGACATCGGCACAGATACGCAGTATTTT.

The chain carries TRBV27 and TRBJ2-1; a possible D gene is TRBD2 (7 bases). The CDR3 sequence is 16 residues long. Trimming cost V 7 bases and J 2 bases, with 18 bases left between them. Germline V gives CDR1 MNHEY, CDR2 SMNVEV (reference sequence). CDR3 region: CASTQGEGGTYNEQFF. CDR3 coding DNA: TGTGCCAGCACCCAAGGGGAGGGGGGGACCTACAATGAGCAGTTCTTC.

The J gene is TRBJ1-2, the V gene TRBV28; 9 bases map to TRBD1. CDR1 and CDR2 (germline): MDHEN, SYDVKM. V gave up 2 bases and J gave up 7 bases; unmatched junction bases: 17. This CDR3 comprises 18 residues. The CDR3 reads CASSLRRRRQGDKGGYTF. Here the CDR3 DNA reads TGTGCCAGCAGTTTAAGGCGGAGGAGACAGGGGGACAAGGGTGGCTACACCTTC.

The CDR3 coding sequence is TGTGCCAGCACCGCACAGGGCTCTGAAAAACTGTTTTTT. It codes for CASTAQGSEKLFF. This rearrangement joins TRBV11-2 to TRBJ1-4; TRBD1 might be the D (6 bases). This CDR3 is 13 amino acids long. Germline CDR1 and CDR2: SGHAT and FQNNGV. The germline V and J ends were trimmed by 7 bases and 7 bases, with 13 bases remaining between them.

As DNA, the CDR3 is TGTGCCAGCAGTTACCCGCCGAGATCTGGAAACACCATATATTTT. Its translation is CASSYPPRSGNTIYF. The V and J genes are TRBV6-6 and TRBJ1-3; D uncertain. Germline V CDR1 and CDR2: MNHNY, SVGAGI (reference sequence). The V gene lost 2 bases and the J gene lost 1 base, with 9 bases spanning the gap. The CDR3 is 15 amino acids.

This chain uses TRBV6-5 with TRBJ2-5, with TRBD1 identical over 9 bases. The CDR3 length is 15 residues. CDR1 and CDR2 from the germline V gene are MNHEY and SVGAGI. V lost 6 bases, J lost 6 bases, and 11 bases stayed unmatched. The CDR3 DNA follows: TGTGCCAGCAGCATAACAGGGGGCGGGGCCCAGACCCAGTACTTC. It codes for CASSITGGGAQTQYF.

In the case of this clone: The sample holds other DNA sequences that translate to the same CDR3. The CDR3 DNA sequence: TGTGCCAGCTCACCACCGTCCAGGGGGCGCACAGATACGCAGTATTTT. The encoded protein is CASSPPSRGRTDTQYF. The chain has TRBV18 and TRBJ2-3; 8 bases align to TRBD1. Trimming at V came to 0 bases and at J to 1 base, leaving 3 bases not matched to a gene. The germline V gene encodes CDR1 KGHSH and CDR2 LQKENI. The CDR3 contains 16 residues.

The J gene is TRBJ2-7, the V gene TRBV30, with 7 bases aligning to TRBD1. CDR3 length equals 13 residues. The trim removed 4 bases at V and 5 bases at J, leaving 8 bases unmatched. Germline V gives CDR1 GTSNPN, CDR2 SVGIG (reference sequence). The CDR3 bases are TGTGCCTGGACACAGGGGATTTGGGACGAGCAGTACTTC. It is translated as CAWTQGIWDEQYF.

The chain couples TRBV5-1 to TRBJ2-7; 7 nucleotides match TRBD1. CDR1 and CDR2 from the germline V gene are SGHRS and YFSETQ. The CDR3 contains 15 residues. The V segment lost 0 bases and the J segment 0 bases; nucleotides outside the gene matches: 3. The CDR3 nucleotides are TGCGCCAGCAGCTTGGGACAGGGAGACTCCTACGAGCAGTACTTC. This encodes CASSLGQGDSYEQYF.

V usage is TRBV5-1 and J usage is TRBJ2-5, with D perhaps matching TRBD2 (5 bases). From germline, CDR1 is SGHRS and CDR2 YFSETQ. This CDR3 region has 14 residues. V lost 0 bases and J lost 4, with 10 bases in between. Here the CDR3 reads CASSLASAGETQYF. The CDR3 region has the DNA TGCGCCAGCAGCTTGGCATCTGCGGGAGAGACCCAGTACTTC.

This chain joins TRBV7-6 and TRBJ2-3, with 9 bases identical to TRBD2. J lost 5 bases, V lost 5 bases, and 11 bases had no gene match. This CDR3 is built from 16 residues. CDR1 is SGHVS, CDR2 FNYEAQ, per germline. This CDR3 is CASSVGVSGGVDTQYF. DNA of the CDR3: TGTGCCAGCAGCGTAGGGGTTAGCGGGGGCGTAGATACGCAGTATTTT.

This clone came up a few times. The chain recombines TRBV29-1 with TRBJ2-2, with D unclear. The CDR3 loop spans 15 amino acids. Deletions cut 2 bases from V and 4 bases from J, with 14 bases between. CDR1 is SQVTM, CDR2 ANQGSEA, per germline. The CDR3 DNA reads as TGCAGCGTTGAACCAGTTTCTTCAGGCACCGGGGAGCTGTTTTTT. Residues: CSVEPVSSGTGELFF.

The chain couples TRBV4-1 to TRBJ2-3, with 10 bases identical to TRBD2. V was pared by 1 base and J by 2 bases, with 12 bases of the junction left unmatched. The CDR3 length is 19 residues. In germline, CDR1 is MGHRA, CDR2 YSYEKL. The CDR3 nucleotides read TGCGCCAGCAGCCAAGGAATTCCAGCGGGGGGGCCTACCACAGATACGCAGTATTTT. It translates to CASSQGIPAGGPTTDTQYF.

The gene calls are TRBV6-5 and TRBJ1-2, with unresolved D. Trimming removed 0 bases at V and 5 bases at J, with 16 bases between. This CDR3 is 16 amino acids long. Per germline, CDR1 MNHEY and CDR2 SVGAGI. The CDR3 here is CASSYSMVTHTYGYTF. The CDR3 bases are TGTGCCAGCAGTTACTCGATGGTGACACACACTTATGGCTACACCTTC.

The chain couples TRBV9 to TRBJ1-6, with unresolved D. CDR3 size: 14 residues. Germline V CDR1 and CDR2: SGDLS, YYNGEE. V dropped 0 bases and J dropped 8 bases, with 9 bases sitting between them. This chain's CDR3 is CASSVAWRDSPLHF. As DNA, the CDR3 is TGTGCCAGCAGCGTAGCTTGGAGAGATTCACCCCTCCACTTT.

The V call is TRBV2, the J call TRBJ1-6; 9 bases fit TRBD1. Germline CDR1 reads SNHLY; CDR2 reads FYNNEI. Losses at the gene ends were 7 bases for V and 9 bases for J; bases not matched to a gene: 7. The CDR3 is 14 amino acids. The CDR3 loop is CASKTGTGFSPLHF. CDR3 DNA: TGTGCCAGCAAGACCGGGACAGGGTTTTCACCCCTCCACTTT.

The chain carries TRBV6-5 and TRBJ2-7, with 8 bases identical to TRBD1. Trimming removed 7 bases from V and 4 bases from J; junction bases left unmatched: 9. The CDR3 has 14 amino acids. Germline V CDR1 and CDR2: MNHEY, SVGAGI. The CDR3 reads CASTGQGFIYEQYF. The CDR3 bases are TGTGCCAGCACTGGACAGGGATTTATTTACGAGCAGTACTTC.